What follows are 5 T cell receptor beta chains derived from one specimen sequenced in a study of regulatory T cells in long-lasting Graves disease. Time point denoted: newly diagnosed GD, antithyroid drugs for less than 3 months. PBMC RNA served as the TCR library source. To make TCR beta libraries, researchers used iRepertoire HTBI primers and Arm-PCR of CDR3 regions. MiXCR, applied by TCRdb to the multiplex PCR reads, yields one record per CDR3 protein. Here the sample spans around 470,000 distinct CDR3 sequences, 12% to 15% being singletons. This sample also belongs to another study, concerning T cells in Graves' hyperthyroidism and ophthalmopathy.

The sequencing used peripheral blood mononuclear cells (PBMCs), collected at new diagnosis, from a patient treated with antithyroid drugs. Receptor source: a woman aged 50 to 60 with Graves disease.

V and J are TRBV27 and TRBJ2-1; D not resolved. The length of the CDR3 is 14 residues. Germline V CDR1 and CDR2: MNHEY, SMNVEV (reference sequence). Trimming pared 2 bases from V and 8 bases from J, leaving 13 bases between. CDR3 sequence reads: CASSLGPAIDEQFF. As DNA, the CDR3 is TGTGCCAGCAGTTTAGGGCCAGCTATCGATGAGCAGTTCTTC.

This clonotype was recorded many times. The chain couples TRBV27 to TRBJ1-5; D is perhaps TRBD1 (5 bases). The germline V and J ends were trimmed by 5 bases and 3 bases, with 11 bases remaining between them. The germline gives CDR1 MNHEY, CDR2 SMNVEV (reference sequence). The CDR3 sequence is 14 residues long. The CDR3 region has the DNA TGTGCCAGCAGTCGGGACGGACACAATCAGCCCCAGCATTTT. This translates into CASSRDGHNQPQHF.

This clonotype was picked up a small number of times. The chain has TRBV7-9 and TRBJ1-3; no reliable D call. Trimming pared 1 base from V and 9 bases from J, leaving 7 bases between. CDR1 and CDR2 from the germline V gene are SEHNR and FQNEAQ (reference sequence). The length of the CDR3 is 12 residues. The CDR3 is CASSLEGSTIYF. CDR3 nucleotides: TGTGCCAGCAGCTTAGAGGGCAGCACCATATATTTT.

Many counts were recorded for this clonotype. This chain joins TRBV2 and TRBJ2-2; D unresolved. There are 13 residues in the CDR3. Per germline, CDR1 SNHLY and CDR2 FYNNEI. V dropped 4 bases and J dropped 4 bases, with 7 bases sitting between them. CDR3 nucleotide sequence: TGTGCCAGCAGTGGCCTAGTCACCGGGGAGCTGTTTTTT. Encoded protein: CASSGLVTGELFF.

As for this clonotype: Given a much more abundant clone one base away, this may be a read error. Because it lacks the conserved phenylalanine or tryptophan at the end, this CDR3 is likely a read error. The CDR3 reads CASSYGTSSQETQYL. The DNA of the CDR3 is TGCGCCAGCAGCTACGGGACTAGCAGCCAAGAGACCCAGTACCTC. The rearrangement joins TRBV5-1 to TRBJ2-1; 9 bases align to TRBD2. The tail of the sequence fits TRBJ2-5 better, so the J call may be wrong. Germline CDR1 reads SGHRS; CDR2 reads YFSETQ. The CDR3 has 15 amino acids.